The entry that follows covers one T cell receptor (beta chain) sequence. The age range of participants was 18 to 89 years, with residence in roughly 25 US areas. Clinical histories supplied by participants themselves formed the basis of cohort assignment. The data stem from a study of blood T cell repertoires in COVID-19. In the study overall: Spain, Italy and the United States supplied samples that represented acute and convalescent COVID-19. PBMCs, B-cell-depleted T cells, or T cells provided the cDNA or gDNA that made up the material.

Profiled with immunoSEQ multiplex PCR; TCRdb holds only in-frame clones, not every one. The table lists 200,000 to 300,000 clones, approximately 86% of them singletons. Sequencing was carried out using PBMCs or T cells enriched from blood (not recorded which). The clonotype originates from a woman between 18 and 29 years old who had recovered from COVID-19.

This CDR3 is CASSEAVGGRGETQYF. In DNA, the CDR3 is TGTGCCAGCAGCGAGGCGGTTGGCGGGAGGGGGGAGACCCAGTACTTC. V is TRBV2 and J is TRBJ2-5; 9 bases fit TRBD2. CDR3 length: 16 amino acids. Germline V gene data show CDR1 as SNHLY and CDR2 as FYNNEI. V trimming: 6 bases; J trimming: 5 bases; junction bases outside the gene matches: 13.